This TCR beta chain was observed in a study of blood T cell repertoires in COVID-19. Overall study: Samples came from the United States, Italy and Spain, spanning acute and convalescent COVID-19.

The CDR3 extends over 16 amino acids. J lost 5 bases, V lost 5 bases, and 9 bases had no gene match. Germline V CDR1 and CDR2: SEHNR, FQNEAQ (reference sequence). The method was immunoSEQ multiplex PCR; TCRdb's version includes in-frame clones alone and lacks a portion of them. Of roughly 80,000 clones listed, about 85% are singletons. The chain has TRBV7-9 and TRBJ1-6, with 7 bases that match TRBD1. The TCR comes from a woman in her 70s with acute or convalescent COVID-19. Sequencing was done on a sample of peripheral blood. The CDR3 nucleotides read TGTGCCAGCAGCATTCACCCGGGACAGAATAATTCACCCCTCCACTTT. This gives the protein CASSIHPGQNNSPLHF.